A selection of T cell receptor beta chains follows, all from one sample in a study of beta chain features in type 1 diabetes. Sequencing used immunoSEQ multiplex PCR; TCRdb keeps in-frame clones, though not all of them. The top ten hold about 0.02% of the sample, which has approximately 400,000 clones, roughly 16% seen once. Material for sequencing was naive CD4+ T cells from blood. The receptors here all came from a woman aged 18-29 years in good health. CDR3s include the opening cysteine and the closing phenylalanine or tryptophan. The D gene is left open where the match is weak. For some rows the clone size is stated as once, few or many, or as a class when expanded; others skip it.

d_call	cdr3_length	v_call	j_call	clone_size	cdr3_nt	cdr3_aa
NA	15	TRBV30	TRBJ1-1	NA	TGTGCCTGGAGCCGGAACACAGGGATCATGACTGAAGCTTTCTTT	CAWSRNTGIMTEAFF
NA	12	TRBV7-6	TRBJ2-1	few	TGTGCCAGCAGCCGACTCCTCCATGAGCAGTTCTTC	CASSRLLHEQFF
NA	14	TRBV18	TRBJ2-2	few	TGTGCCAGCTCGGTTCAGGAATTCACCGGGGAGCTGTTTTTT	CASSVQEFTGELFF
NA	13	TRBV30	TRBJ1-2	few	TGTGCCTGGAGTATAGCTCCGGGCTATGGCTACACCTTC	CAWSIAPGYGYTF
NA	14	TRBV18	TRBJ1-2	few	TGTGCCAGCTCACCACAGGACAGCCGAGGGGGCTACACCTTC	CASSPQDSRGGYTF
TRBD1	14	TRBV18	TRBJ1-1	few	TGTGCCAGCTCACAGGGGGCAGGGCGATCTGAAGCTTTCTTT	CASSQGAGRSEAFF
TRBD2	14	TRBV6-5	TRBJ2-7	few	TGTGCCAGCAGTTTGGGACTAGCGGCCTACGAGCAGTACTTC	CASSLGLAAYEQYF
TRBD2	12	TRBV19	TRBJ2-1	NA	TGTGCCAGTAGTAGCGGGAGATGGGAGCAGTTCTTC	CASSSGRWEQFF
TRBD2	14	TRBV7-3	TRBJ2-3	NA	TGTGCCAGCAGCCCGGGGGGAGGGCCAGATACGCAGTATTTT	CASSPGGGPDTQYF
NA	14	TRBV5-1	TRBJ1-2	few	TGCGCCAGCAGCCAAATGCAGGGGAGCTATGGCTACACCTTC	CASSQMQGSYGYTF
TRBD2	15	TRBV2	TRBJ2-5	NA	TGTGCCAGCGTCTTTGAGGCGGGAGCAGGAGAGACCCAGTACTTC	CASVFEAGAGETQYF
NA	14	TRBV28	TRBJ2-1	few	TGTGCCAGCAGTTTTCGCACCAAAGCGGGTGGGCAGTTCTTC	CASSFRTKAGGQFF
NA	15	TRBV30	TRBJ2-4	few	TGTGCCTGGAGTGTAGGGAGTGGAGCCAAAAACATTCAGTACTTC	CAWSVGSGAKNIQYF
NA	15	TRBV18	TRBJ2-1	few	TGTGCCAGCTCACCGCGGGCCGCGTCATACAATGAGCAGTTCTTC	CASSPRAASYNEQFF
TRBD1	16	TRBV30	TRBJ1-1	few	TGTGCCTGGAGTCATTGGCCGGGACAGGGGGTGGCTGAAGCTTTCTTT	CAWSHWPGQGVAEAFF
NA	14	TRBV7-3	TRBJ2-1	few	TGTGCCAGCAGCTTACGACTGTCCCGCAATGAGCAGTTCTTC	CASSLRLSRNEQFF
NA	16	TRBV5-4	TRBJ1-5	NA	TGTGCCACCCCCCACCCTCGGGATGATAGCAATCAGCCCCAGCATTTT	CATPHPRDDSNQPQHF
NA	12	TRBV29-1	TRBJ1-1	few	TGCAGCGCGGGTCACTTAAACACTGAAGCTTTCTTT	CSAGHLNTEAFF
TRBD1	16	TRBV5-4	TRBJ2-7	NA	TGTGCCAGCAGCCCGGGCCAGGGGGCCGGCTCCTACGAGCAGTACTTC	CASSPGQGAGSYEQYF
NA	17	TRBV30	TRBJ1-5	few	TGTGCCTGGAGTGTAGCGGCTGCCACTTTTAGCAATCAGCCCCAGCATTTT	CAWSVAAATFSNQPQHF
TRBD2	19	TRBV27	TRBJ2-6	few	TGTGCCAGCTCAGGACTAGCGGGAGCTTTGGCTTCTGGGGCCAACGTCCTGACTTTC	CASSGLAGALASGANVLTF
TRBD2	14	TRBV28	TRBJ2-6	few	TGTGCCAGCTCAGCGGGAGGTGGGGCCAACGTCCTGACTTTC	CASSAGGGANVLTF
TRBD2	15	TRBV5-1	TRBJ2-5	NA	TGCGCCAGCAGCCCTGGACTAGCGATGGTAGAGACCCAGTACTTC	CASSPGLAMVETQYF
NA	14	TRBV4-3	TRBJ1-3	NA	TGCGCCAGCAGCCAACCCAGCTCTGGAAACACCATATATTTT	CASSQPSSGNTIYF
TRBD2	16	TRBV15	TRBJ2-1	NA	TGTGCCACCAGCAGTAATTCAGGACTAGCTTACAATGAGCAGTTCTTC	CATSSNSGLAYNEQFF
NA	13	TRBV5-1	TRBJ2-7	few	TGCGCCAGCAGCTTGGGCGCCCTACTAGAGCAGTACTTC	CASSLGALLEQYF
NA	13	TRBV5-1	TRBJ1-2	NA	TGCGCCAGCAGCTTCCCAGGGGTAGGAGGCTACACCTTC	CASSFPGVGGYTF
TRBD2	15	TRBV28	TRBJ2-7	NA	TGTGCCAGCAGTTTCAGGAGCGGGGGGACCTACGAGCAGTACTTC	CASSFRSGGTYEQYF
NA	12	TRBV5-1	TRBJ2-7	NA	TGCGCCAGCAGCTTGAGGGGGAGCGAGCAGTACTTC	CASSLRGSEQYF
NA	13	TRBV28	TRBJ2-2	NA	TGTGCCAGCAGTTCGGGGAACACCGGGGAGCTGTTTTTT	CASSSGNTGELFF
TRBD2	15	TRBV29-1	TRBJ2-1	few	TGCAGCGTTGGGACTAGCGGGAGAAGGTACAATGAGCAGTTCTTC	CSVGTSGRRYNEQFF
NA	14	TRBV7-2	TRBJ1-1	NA	TGTGCCAGCAGCGCTCAGGGGTTCAACACTGAAGCTTTCTTT	CASSAQGFNTEAFF
TRBD1	17	TRBV9	TRBJ2-7	few	TGTGCCAGCAGCCCCCGTCCGACAGGGTTAAGGGCGGACGAGCAGTACTTC	CASSPRPTGLRADEQYF
NA	13	TRBV2	TRBJ2-7	NA	TGTGCCAGCAGAACTAGCAGCACCTACGAGCAGTACTTC	CASRTSSTYEQYF
TRBD1	12	TRBV30	TRBJ2-4	few	TGTGCCGTTGACAGGGCCGGGAACATTCAGTACTTC	CAVDRAGNIQYF
NA	18	TRBV6-1	TRBJ2-2	few	TGTGCCAGCAGTGAATTTCTTCGGTGGCAGGCTAAAACCGGGGAGCTGTTTTTT	CASSEFLRWQAKTGELFF
NA	14	TRBV4-1	TRBJ2-7	few	TGCGCCAGCAGCCAGGAGGGGGGGTCCTACGAGCAGTACTTC	CASSQEGGSYEQYF
TRBD1	14	TRBV6-5	TRBJ1-2	NA	TGTGCCAGCAGTTACGGTGACAGGGGCTATGGCTACACCTTC	CASSYGDRGYGYTF
TRBD1	14	TRBV5-1	TRBJ2-7	few	TGCGCCAGCAGCTTCGGACAGGGTAGTTACGAGCAGTACTTC	CASSFGQGSYEQYF
NA	13	TRBV5-6	TRBJ2-5	few	TGTGCCAGCAGCTTGCCGGGGTCGGAGACCCAGTACTTC	CASSLPGSETQYF
NA	12	TRBV21-1	TRBJ1-2	NA	TGTGCCAGCCGGGGACAGGAATATGGCTACACCTTC	CASRGQEYGYTF
NA	14	TRBV7-2	TRBJ2-3	few	TGTGCCAGCAGACCAGGGATTAGCACAGATACGCAGTATTTT	CASRPGISTDTQYF
NA	15	TRBV29-1	TRBJ2-7	few	TGCAGCGTTGAAGGTGGGGGCGGAGGCCCCTACGAGCAGTACTTC	CSVEGGGGGPYEQYF
TRBD2	16	TRBV6-8	TRBJ2-1	NA	TGTGCCAGCAGTCGCATGACTAGCGAGGCCTACAATGAGCAGTTCTTC	CASSRMTSEAYNEQFF
TRBD1	14	TRBV28	TRBJ2-7	few	TGTGCCAGCAGCGCCTCAGGGGGTGTGAACGAGCAGTACTTC	CASSASGGVNEQYF
NA	15	TRBV5-1	TRBJ2-1	NA	TGCGCCAGCAGCCAGGACACTTTTAGGTACAATGAGCAGTTCTTC	CASSQDTFRYNEQFF
TRBD1	17	TRBV7-3	TRBJ2-2	few	TGTGCCAGCAGCTTAACGTTGGGCAGGGGGCAAGACGGGGAGCTGTTTTTT	CASSLTLGRGQDGELFF
TRBD2	14	TRBV30	TRBJ2-1	NA	TGTGCCTTGCAAACTAGCGGGGTCTTCAATGAGCAGTTCTTC	CALQTSGVFNEQFF
NA	15	TRBV29-1	TRBJ2-3	few	TGCAGCGTTGAACCGTCACAGAAAGCAGCAGATACGCAGTATTTT	CSVEPSQKAADTQYF
NA	14	TRBV12-2	TRBJ2-1	few	TGTGCAAGCCCTCCCAGGACAGAAGACAATGAGCAGTTCTTC	CASPPRTEDNEQFF